The 10 T cell receptor beta chains presented below share a single source sample, sequenced in a study of blood T cells in healthy people across ages. Through a sample-barcoded 5' primer and a J-beta primer mix, a second PCR was run for roughly 6 to 12 cycles. TCRdb processed the 5' RACE reads anew with MiXCR; each CDR3 protein has one entry. The sample shows 660,000 or so distinct CDR3 sequences, roughly 50% of them seen only once. The sample was blood. The receptor set was obtained from a man in his 60s in good health.

This clonotype was seen more than once but under ten times. This chain links TRBV4-1 with TRBJ2-3, with 8 bases that match TRBD2. Trimming took 3 bases from V and 1 from J; bases not matched to a gene: 6. Germline V gives CDR1 MGHRA, CDR2 YSYEKL. The CDR3 runs 16 residues. The CDR3 nucleotides are TGCGCCAGCAGCCAGAATAGCGGGGTCCGCACAGATACGCAGTATTTT. The encoded protein is CASSQNSGVRTDTQYF.

A remark on this clonotype: This could be a read error, since a much larger clone is one nucleotide away. This chain connects TRBV9 to TRBJ2-5; tentatively, D is TRBD1 (6 bases). The germline V gene encodes CDR1 SGDLS and CDR2 YYNGEE. The CDR3 length is 14 residues. CDR3: CARSVGGSQETQYF. The CDR3 DNA reads as TGTGCCAGAAGCGTAGGGGGTTCCCAAGAGACCCAGTACTTC. Variable domain in full (rest from reference TRBV9 and TRBJ2-5): DSGVTQTPKHLITATGQRVTLRCSPRSGDLSVYWYQQSLDQGLQFLIQYYNGEERAKGNILERFSAQQFPDLHSELNLSSLELGDSALYFCARSVGGSQETQYFGPGTRLLVL.

V and J are TRBV20-1 and TRBJ2-1, with D perhaps TRBD2 (6 bases). CDR1 and CDR2 (germline): DFQATT, SNEGSKA (reference sequence). V was clipped by 6 bases and J by 5 bases, with 14 bases between them. The CDR3 spans 13 residues. CDR3 sequence (DNA): TGCAGTGCCCCAGCGGGCCTCCACAATGAGCAGTTCTTC. It encodes CSAPAGLHNEQFF.

V usage is TRBV3-1 and J usage is TRBJ2-4; D call uncertain. With the DNA end fitting TRBJ2-5 better, the J assignment may be wrong. In germline, CDR1 is LGHDT, CDR2 YNNKEL (reference sequence). CDR3 length: 14 residues. The CDR3 reads CASSRAGGGETQYF. The CDR3 DNA reads as TGTGCCAGCAGTCGGGCAGGCGGTGGGGAGACCCAGTACTTC.

CDR3 in DNA: TGTGCCAGCAGCGTGTTGGCGGGCACTGAAGCTTTCTTT. It codes for CASSVLAGTEAFF. This chain links TRBV5-5 with TRBJ1-1; D call uncertain. The V end lost 4 bases, the J end lost 4 bases, and 11 bases lay between the germline ends. CDR1 is SGHKS, CDR2 YYEKEE, per germline (reference sequence). This CDR3 spans 13 amino acids.

This clonotype was recorded only once. The chain joins TRBV2 to TRBJ1-4; no firm D call. V was shortened by 0 bases and J by 8 bases, with 10 bases between the two germline ends. CDR3 length: 14 amino acids. The germline gives CDR1 SNHLY, CDR2 FYNNEI. The CDR3 nucleotides read TGTGCCAGCAGTGAAGCCGGGCCGACAGAAAAACTGTTTTTT. It yields the protein CASSEAGPTEKLFF.

The V gene is TRBV27, the J gene TRBJ2-3, with 9 bases identical to TRBD1. With 4 bases clipped from V and 6 bases from J, the junction kept 11 bases outside the gene matches. This CDR3 region has 16 residues. Germline V gives CDR1 MNHEY, CDR2 SMNVEV (reference sequence). This CDR3 reads CASSSPSGQGRDTQYF. Written as DNA, the CDR3 is TGTGCCAGCAGTTCCCCTTCCGGACAGGGGAGGGATACGCAGTATTTT.

The chain joins TRBV20-1 to TRBJ2-5; TRBD2 agrees at 7 bases. Losses at the gene ends were 3 bases for V and 4 bases for J; bases not matched to a gene: 8. The CDR3 consists of 14 residues. Germline CDR1 reads DFQATT; CDR2 reads SNEGSKA (reference sequence). CDR3 DNA: TGCAGTGCTAGGGAAGCGGGGCCCCGAGAGACCCAGTACTTC. Protein sequence: CSAREAGPRETQYF.

V gene TRBV5-6 combines with J gene TRBJ1-1; D remains ambiguous. CDR3 size: 15 residues. CDR1 and CDR2 (germline): SGHDT, YYEEEE. Trimming cost V 3 bases and J 0 bases, with 12 bases left between them. The CDR3 DNA reads TGTGCCAGCAGCTCAGTATCGTACATGAACACTGAAGCTTTCTTT. Residues: CASSSVSYMNTEAFF.

The rearrangement uses TRBV20-1 and TRBJ2-1; TRBD2 matches 8 bases. CDR3 length equals 16 residues. Germline V CDR1 and CDR2: DFQATT, SNEGSKA (reference sequence). V lost 0 bases, J lost 6 bases, and 10 bases stayed unmatched. In DNA, the CDR3 is TGCAGTGCTAGAGATGGGGGACTAGGTATCAGCAATGAGCAGTTCTTC. This translates into CSARDGGLGISNEQFF.